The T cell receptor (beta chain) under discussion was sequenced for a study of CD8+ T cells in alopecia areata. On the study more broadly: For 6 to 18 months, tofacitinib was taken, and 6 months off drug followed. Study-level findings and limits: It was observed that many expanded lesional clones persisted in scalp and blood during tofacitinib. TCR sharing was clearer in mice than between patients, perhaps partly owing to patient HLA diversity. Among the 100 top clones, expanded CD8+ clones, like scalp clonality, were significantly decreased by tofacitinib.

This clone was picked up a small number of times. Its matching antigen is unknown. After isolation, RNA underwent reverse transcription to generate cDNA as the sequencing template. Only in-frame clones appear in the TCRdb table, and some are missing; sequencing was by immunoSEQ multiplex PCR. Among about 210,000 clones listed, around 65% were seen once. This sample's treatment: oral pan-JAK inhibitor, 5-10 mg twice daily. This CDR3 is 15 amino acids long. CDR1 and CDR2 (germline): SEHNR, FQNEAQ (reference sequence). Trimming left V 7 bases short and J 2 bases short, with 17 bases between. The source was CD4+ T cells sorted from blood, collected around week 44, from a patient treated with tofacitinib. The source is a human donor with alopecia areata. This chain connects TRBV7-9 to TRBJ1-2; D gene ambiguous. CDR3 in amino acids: CASTPKAPGNYGYTF. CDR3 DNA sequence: TGTGCCAGCACCCCTAAGGCTCCGGGAAACTATGGCTACACCTTC.